The 7 T cell receptor beta chains listed next were all sequenced from one sample in a study of blood T cell repertoires in COVID-19. The table came from immunoSEQ multiplex PCR; TCRdb's copy has only in-frame clones and leaves some out. The sample holds 250,000 to 300,000 clones, approximately 90% seen once. Sample: PBMCs or T cells enriched from blood (not recorded which). The receptors come from a man younger than 35 who had recovered from COVID-19.

The chain uses TRBV19 and TRBJ2-7, with TRBD1 matching 9 bases. Germline V lookup: CDR1 LNHDA, CDR2 SQIVND (reference sequence). The ends lost 3 bases at V and 5 bases at J; junction bases unmatched: 2. The CDR3 runs to 13 residues. Here the CDR3 DNA reads TGTGCCAGTAGTATGTGGACAGGGGACGAGCAGTACTTC. This gives the protein CASSMWTGDEQYF.

The rearrangement links TRBV11-2 to TRBJ2-2; D is undetermined. This CDR3 contains 14 residues. Germline V gene sequence: CDR1 SGHAT, CDR2 FQNNGV. The V end lost 2 bases, the J end lost 4 bases, and 8 bases lay between the germline ends. CDR3 in DNA: TGTGCCAGCAGCTTAATCAGGCTCACCGGGGAGCTGTTTTTT. It codes for CASSLIRLTGELFF.

The rearrangement links TRBV28 to TRBJ1-1; no reliable D call. The CDR3 runs to 11 residues. CDR1 is MDHEN and CDR2 is SYDVKM in the germline V gene. V lost 6 bases, J lost 1 base, and 3 bases lay in between. CDR3 residues: CASSRNTEAFF. DNA of the CDR3: TGTGCCAGCAGCCGGAACACTGAAGCTTTCTTT.

The CDR3 DNA reads TGTGCCAGCAGCATTGACAGTTTCACCGGGGAGCTGTTTTTT. This gives the protein CASSIDSFTGELFF. The chain links TRBV7-2 to TRBJ2-2; D is possibly TRBD1 (5 bases). The length of the CDR3 is 14 residues. The V gene lost 5 bases and the J gene lost 4 bases, with 11 bases spanning the gap. Germline CDR1 SGHTA, CDR2 FQGNSA. Full variable domain (rest looked up from reference TRBV7-2 and TRBJ2-2): GAGVSQSPSNKVTEKGKDVELRCDPISGHTALYWYRQSLGQGLEFLIYFQGNSAPDKSGLPSDRFSAERTGGSVSTLTIQRTQQEDSAVYLCASSIDSFTGELFFGEGSRLTVL.

V usage is TRBV30 and J usage is TRBJ1-6; D is undetermined. Trimming stripped 4 bases from V and 5 bases from J, with 6 bases between. Germline loops: CDR1 GTSNPN, CDR2 SVGIG (reference sequence). The CDR3 length is 12 residues. CDR3 amino acids: CAWNANNSPLHF. CDR3 nucleotides: TGTGCCTGGAACGCTAATAATTCACCCCTCCACTTT.

To note about this clone: The sample has other DNA sequences that encode this CDR3 too. The rearrangement joins TRBV6-2 or TRBV6-3 to TRBJ1-5; 7 bases map to TRBD1. This CDR3 comprises 15 residues. With 2 bases clipped from V and 6 bases from J, the junction kept 7 bases outside the gene matches. Germline V gene data show CDR1 as MNHEY and CDR2 as SVGEGT. CDR3: CASSYRQGVGQPQHF. For the CDR3, the DNA is TGTGCCAGCAGTTACCGTCAGGGGGTGGGTCAGCCCCAGCATTTT.

The CDR3, as DNA: TGTGCCAGCAGCTTAGGAACGCGGGGGGGAGGAGAGACCCAGTACTTC. Amino acids: CASSLGTRGGGETQYF. V is TRBV7-8 and J is TRBJ2-5; 9 nucleotides match TRBD2. The junction had 7 bases not matched to a gene; V was cut back by 1 base and J by 4 bases. The CDR3 has 16 amino acids. CDR1 and CDR2 from the germline V gene are SGHVS and FQNEAQ.